The rows below give T cell receptor beta chains drawn from one sample of a study of T cell responses to AZD1222 COVID-19 vaccine. Sequencing was performed with immunoSEQ multiplex PCR; in TCRdb, only in-frame clones are kept and a portion is missing. The sample has 110,000 to 150,000 clones, around nine tenths seen once. The source was peripheral blood, collected on day 0 of AZD1222 vaccination. The source is an adult in good health. CDR3s include the opening cysteine and the closing phenylalanine or tryptophan. Each record gives: J gene, CDR3 length, V gene, D gene, CDR3 protein, CDR3 DNA. A D gene is named only where the DNA matches it firmly.

>TRBJ1-2|14|TRBV7-9|.
CASSLVSGLRGYTF
TGTGCCAGCAGCTTAGTCTCAGGACTTCGGGGCTACACCTTC
>TRBJ2-5|13|TRBV12-3/TRBV12-4|.
CASSWAGVETQYF
TGTGCCAGCAGTTGGGCAGGCGTGGAGACCCAGTACTTC
>TRBJ2-1|16|TRBV3-1/TRBV3-2|.
CASSQDRGASWNEQFF
TGTGCCAGCAGCCAAGATAGAGGGGCGTCTTGGAATGAGCAGTTCTTC
>TRBJ2-1|15|TRBV6-4|TRBD2
CASSVLAGEDNEQFF
TGTGCCAGCAGTGTACTAGCGGGAGAGGACAATGAGCAGTTCTTC
>TRBJ1-5|14|TRBV28|.
CASSLGQSNQPQHF
TGTGCCAGCAGTTTGGGGCAAAGCAATCAGCCCCAGCATTTT
>TRBJ1-6|14|TRBV28|.
CASSLGGVGSPLHF
TGTGCCAGCAGTTTAGGAGGGGTAGGTTCACCCCTCCACTTT
>TRBJ1-2|11|TRBV19|.
CASAAGARKTF
TGTGCCAGTGCGGCAGGGGCCAGGAAAACCTTC
>TRBJ2-7|16|TRBV21-1|.
CASSHLAGSQCYEQYF
TGTGCCAGCAGCCACCTAGCGGGATCCCAATGCTACGAGCAGTACTTC
>TRBJ1-5|15|TRBV24-1|TRBD1
CATSESGTGYQPQHF
TGTGCCACCAGTGAATCCGGGACAGGGTATCAGCCCCAGCATTTT
>TRBJ2-7|13|TRBV5-1|.
CASSSDRYGEQYF
TGCGCCAGCAGCTCCGACAGGTATGGCGAGCAGTACTTC
>TRBJ2-2|14|TRBV18|TRBD2
CASSTSVNTGELFF
TGTGCCAGCTCTACTAGCGTGAACACCGGGGAGCTGTTTTTT